This TCR beta chain was sequenced for a study of Ad26.COV2.S vaccination and SARS-CoV-2 variants. Sequencing used immunoSEQ multiplex PCR; TCRdb keeps in-frame clones, though not all of them. Of about 420,000 clones in the sample, over 75% were seen once. In this sample, this clone turned up once. J gave up 1 base and V 5 bases, and 9 bases lay outside the gene matches. This CDR3 is built from 17 residues. The V gene's germline CDR1 is GTSNPN and CDR2 SVGIG (reference sequence). The treatment is: some 20 received Ad26.COV2.S at low or high dose, single or two shots; roughly five received placebo; per-sample allocation not given. Specimen acquisition occurred on day 63 following the initial vaccine or placebo injection. Recruitment in Boston yielded a donor of adult age, 18-55 years.

The source of this sequence is a person between 18 and 65 years old who received the Ad26.COV2.S COVID-19 vaccine or a placebo. The input for sequencing was peripheral blood, taken in a trial of Ad26.COV2.S vaccine versus placebo. This chain uses TRBV30 with TRBJ2-1; 12 bases fit TRBD2. This chain's CDR3 is CAWVPLLAGGSYNEQFF. The CDR3 bases are TGTGCCTGGGTCCCCTTACTAGCGGGGGGATCCTACAATGAGCAGTTCTTC. The complete variable domain, with remaining parts taken from reference TRBV30 and TRBJ2-1, reads SQTIHQWPATLVQPVGSPLSLECTVEGTSNPNLYWYRQAAGRGLQLLFYSVGIGQISSEVPQNLSASRPQDRQFILSSKKLLLSDSGFYLCAWVPLLAGGSYNEQFFGPGTRLTVL.